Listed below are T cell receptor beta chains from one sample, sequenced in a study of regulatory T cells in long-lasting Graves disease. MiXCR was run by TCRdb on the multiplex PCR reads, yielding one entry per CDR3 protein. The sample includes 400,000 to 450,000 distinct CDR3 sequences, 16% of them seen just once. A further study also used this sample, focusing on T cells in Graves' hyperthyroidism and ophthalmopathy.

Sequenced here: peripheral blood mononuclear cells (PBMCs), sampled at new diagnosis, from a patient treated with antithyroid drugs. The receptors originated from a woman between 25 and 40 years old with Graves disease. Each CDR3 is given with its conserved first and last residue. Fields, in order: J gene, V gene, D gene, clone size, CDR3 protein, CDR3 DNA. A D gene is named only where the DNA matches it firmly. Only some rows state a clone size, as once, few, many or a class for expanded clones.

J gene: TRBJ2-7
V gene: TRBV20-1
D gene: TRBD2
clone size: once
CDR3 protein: CSALPGTSGSDEQYF
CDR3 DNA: TGCAGTGCCCTTCCTGGGACTAGCGGGAGCGACGAGCAGTACTTC

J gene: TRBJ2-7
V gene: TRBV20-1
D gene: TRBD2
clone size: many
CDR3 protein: CSASGTSGSLQSVEQYF
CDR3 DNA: TGCAGTGCTTCCGGGACTAGCGGGAGCCTCCAGTCGGTCGAGCAGTACTTC

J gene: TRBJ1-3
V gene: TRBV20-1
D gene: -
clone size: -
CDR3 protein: CSASAQGPVGNTIYF
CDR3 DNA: TGCAGTGCTAGTGCCCAGGGTCCTGTCGGCAACACCATATATTTT

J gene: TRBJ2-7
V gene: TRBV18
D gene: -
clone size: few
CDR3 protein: CASSPGTDYYEQYF
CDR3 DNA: TGTGCCAGCTCACCTGGGACCGATTACTACGAGCAGTACTTC

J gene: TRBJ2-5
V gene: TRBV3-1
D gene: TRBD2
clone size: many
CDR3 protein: CASGTSGSQETQYF
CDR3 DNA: TGTGCCAGCGGAACTAGCGGGAGTCAAGAGACCCAGTACTTC

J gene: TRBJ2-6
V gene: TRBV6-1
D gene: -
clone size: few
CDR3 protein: CASTAGANVLTF
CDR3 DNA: TGTGCCAGCACGGCTGGGGCCAACGTCCTGACTTTC

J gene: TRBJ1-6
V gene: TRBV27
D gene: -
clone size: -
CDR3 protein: CASWAANSPLHF
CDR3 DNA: TGTGCCTCCTGGGCAGCTAATTCACCCCTCCACTTT

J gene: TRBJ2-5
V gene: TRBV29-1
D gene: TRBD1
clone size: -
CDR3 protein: CSTGGPGETQYF
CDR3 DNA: TGCAGTACAGGGGGCCCCGGGGAGACCCAGTACTTC

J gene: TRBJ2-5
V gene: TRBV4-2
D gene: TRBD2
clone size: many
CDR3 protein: CASSQGPGSGRHQETQYF
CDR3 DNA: TGTGCCAGCAGCCAAGGGCCGGGTAGCGGGAGACACCAAGAGACCCAGTACTTC

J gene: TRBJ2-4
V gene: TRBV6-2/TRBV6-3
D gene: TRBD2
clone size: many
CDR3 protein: CATINYSGRARIQYF
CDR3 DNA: TGTGCCACCATAAACTATAGCGGGAGGGCTCGCATTCAGTACTTC

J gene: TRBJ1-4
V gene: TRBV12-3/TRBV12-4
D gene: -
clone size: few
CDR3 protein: CASSRGGPLEKLFF
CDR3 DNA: TGTGCCAGCTCAAGGGGGGGGCCCTTAGAAAAACTGTTTTTT

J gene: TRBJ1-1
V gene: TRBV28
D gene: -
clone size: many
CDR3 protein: CASNPFFEMNTEAFF
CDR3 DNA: TGTGCCAGCAACCCCTTCTTTGAGATGAACACTGAAGCTTTCTTT

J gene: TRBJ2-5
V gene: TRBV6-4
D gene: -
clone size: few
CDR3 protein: CANSTQETQYF
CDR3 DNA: TGTGCCAATTCGACCCAGGAGACCCAGTACTTC

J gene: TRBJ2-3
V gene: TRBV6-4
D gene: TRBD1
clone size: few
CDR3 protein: CASSKTSYGQATDTQYF
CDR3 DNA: TGTGCCAGCAGCAAGACTTCGTATGGACAGGCGACAGATACGCAGTATTTT

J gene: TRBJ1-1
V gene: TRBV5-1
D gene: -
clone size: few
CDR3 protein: CASSLVGTPEAFF
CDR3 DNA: TGCGCCAGCAGCTTGGTAGGGACACCTGAAGCTTTCTTT

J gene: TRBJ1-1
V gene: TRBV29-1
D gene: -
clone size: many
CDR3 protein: CSVEGSRQSAFF
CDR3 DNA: TGCAGCGTTGAAGGGAGCCGACAGTCTGCTTTCTTT

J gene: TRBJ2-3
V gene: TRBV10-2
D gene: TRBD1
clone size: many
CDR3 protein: CASRDDRDATDTQYF
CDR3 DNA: TGCGCCAGCAGAGATGACAGGGATGCCACAGATACGCAGTATTTT

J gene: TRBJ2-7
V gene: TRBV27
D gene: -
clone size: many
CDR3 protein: CASSLSQGLGSYEQYF
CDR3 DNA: TGTGCCAGCAGTTTATCGCAGGGGTTAGGTTCCTACGAGCAGTACTTC